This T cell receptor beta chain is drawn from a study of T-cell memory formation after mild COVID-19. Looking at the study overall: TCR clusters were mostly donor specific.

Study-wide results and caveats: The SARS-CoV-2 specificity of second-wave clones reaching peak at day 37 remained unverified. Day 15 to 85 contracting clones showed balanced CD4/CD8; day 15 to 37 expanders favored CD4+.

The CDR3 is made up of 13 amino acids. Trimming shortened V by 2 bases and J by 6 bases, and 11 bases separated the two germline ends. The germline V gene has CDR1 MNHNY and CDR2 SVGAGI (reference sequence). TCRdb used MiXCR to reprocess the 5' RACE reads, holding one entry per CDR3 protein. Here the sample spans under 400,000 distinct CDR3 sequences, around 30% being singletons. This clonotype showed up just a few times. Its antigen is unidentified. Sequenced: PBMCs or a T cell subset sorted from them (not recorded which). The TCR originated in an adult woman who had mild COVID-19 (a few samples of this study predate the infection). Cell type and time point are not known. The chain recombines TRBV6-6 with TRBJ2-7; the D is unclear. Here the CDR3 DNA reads TGTGCCAGCAGTTACGGTGGGGATTCCGAGCAGTACTTC. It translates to CASSYGGDSEQYF.